The rows below give T cell receptor beta chains drawn from one sample of a study of T-cell reconstitution after alpha-beta-depleted transplantation in children. TCRdb reprocessed the PCR reads via MiXCR and lists one record per CDR3 protein. This table holds approximately 520,000 distinct CDR3 sequences, more than 9.5% found once. Specimen: PBMCs, mostly from graft donor cells, collected 180 days after TCRalphabeta/CD19-depleted stem cell transplant. These receptors were collected from a female patient between 2 and 10 years old who had a stem cell transplant for aplastic anemia, so the T cells may come from the graft donor. Both conserved end residues are trimmed from each CDR3.

V gene	J gene	CDR3 protein
TRBV24-1	TRBJ2-1	ATSDFTSQYNEQF
TRBV4-3	TRBJ1-5	ASSQDPGQGRNNQPQH
TRBV11-1	TRBJ2-2	ASSLALRPGAGVGELF
TRBV6-2/TRBV6-3	TRBJ2-3	ASSYVAGAVSADTQY
TRBV20-1	TRBJ2-2	SARDRDPLGGELF
TRBV5-1	TRBJ1-2	ASSLGGLGYT
TRBV5-1	TRBJ2-1	ASSLRLSSAQSDNEQF
TRBV28	TRBJ2-7	ASSWTGAYEQY
TRBV5-1	TRBJ2-7	ASSLDGNWQY
TRBV28	TRBJ1-5	ASSSLTGRYQPQH
TRBV20-1	TRBJ1-1	SARDLPGGNTEAF
TRBV20-1	TRBJ2-4	SARDAGQVQAKNIQY
TRBV5-1	TRBJ2-3	ASRKTVESSGSTDTQY
TRBV5-1	TRBJ2-1	ASSYRTLSNEQF
TRBV15	TRBJ2-3	ATSRGPRTGVGDTQY
TRBV10-3	TRBJ2-7	AIADWVESYEQY
TRBV20-1	TRBJ2-7	SAEDSSYEQY
TRBV12-3/TRBV12-4	TRBJ1-4	ASSRTNEKLF
TRBV27	TRBJ2-7	ASSLLLGTTYEQY
TRBV20-1	TRBJ2-7	SASVGIYGLEQY
TRBV6-2/TRBV6-3	TRBJ2-3	ASRSRDSFPQPPTDTQY
TRBV6-5	TRBJ2-1	ASSYERLAGNNEQF
TRBV28	TRBJ1-2	ASSSRGRFPAGYT
TRBV20-1	TRBJ2-7	SARQDRSPYEQY
TRBV6-2/TRBV6-3	TRBJ2-3	ASRTLAGLGDTQY
TRBV27	TRBJ1-5	ASSLTGYYQPQH
TRBV12-3/TRBV12-4	TRBJ1-5	ASKGGDQPQH
TRBV4-3	TRBJ1-4	ASSQDRSAGFTEKLF
TRBV7-2	TRBJ1-5	ASSLGPRGSNQPQH
TRBV5-4	TRBJ2-5	ASSLDAGYQQETQY
TRBV29-1	TRBJ2-7	SAGSGSEQY
TRBV6-2/TRBV6-3	TRBJ2-2	ASSLRQFGELF
TRBV20-1	TRBJ2-6	SATQGAGVSGANVLT
TRBV28	TRBJ1-5	ASSWYRGRNQPQH
TRBV4-3	TRBJ1-4	ASSQDRRENEKLF